The next 20 T cell receptor beta chains were all read from a single sample in a study of T cell responses to AZD1222 COVID-19 vaccine. TCRdb's table, derived via immunoSEQ multiplex PCR, lists solely in-frame clones and lacks some. The data show under 45,000 clones, roughly 84% seen once. The specimen comprised peripheral blood, sampled 28 days after the second AZD1222 dose. These receptors were obtained from an adult who received the AZD1222 COVID-19 vaccine.

The V and J genes are TRBV19 and TRBJ2-7; 8 bases map to TRBD2. Germline V gene data show CDR1 as LNHDA and CDR2 as SQIVND (reference sequence). V lost 6 bases to trimming and J lost 2 bases; unmatched junction nucleotides: 6. CDR3 length equals 14 residues. The CDR3 here is CASSVGGATYEQYF. DNA for the CDR3: TGTGCCAGTAGCGTCGGGGGGGCGACCTACGAGCAGTACTTC.

The chain has TRBV15 and TRBJ1-2, with no clear D. The CDR3 contains 14 residues. The ends were cut back, 3 bases at V and 7 bases at J, with 15 bases in the middle. Germline loops: CDR1 LNHNV, CDR2 YYDKDF (reference sequence). CDR3 in DNA: TGTGCCACCAGCAGTCTTGACCCTATTGGTGGCTACACCTTC. This gives the protein CATSSLDPIGGYTF.

The chain couples TRBV5-5 to TRBJ1-6, with unresolved D. Trimming left V 0 bases short and J 7 bases short, with 8 bases between. The CDR3 is 14 residues long. CDR1 and CDR2 from the germline V gene are SGHKS and YYEKEE (reference sequence). The CDR3 bases are TGTGCCAGCAGCTTGGCGTACGGGAATTCACCCCTCCACTTT. Amino acids: CASSLAYGNSPLHF.

This rearrangement joins TRBV4-1 to TRBJ2-2, with D perhaps assigned TRBD1 or TRBD2 (5 bases each). The CDR3 length is 16 residues. Germline CDR1 reads MGHRA; CDR2 reads YSYEKL. Trimming took off 4 bases at V and 1 base at J, with 13 bases between the two ends. Written as DNA, the CDR3 is TGCGCCAGCAGCCCTATCATTGGGGGGAACACCGGGGAGCTGTTTTTT. It yields the protein CASSPIIGGNTGELFF.

This clone was picked up a small number of times. The rearrangement joins TRBV7-8 to TRBJ1-5, with a weak D call TRBD1 (6 bases). Deletions cut 5 bases from V and 0 bases from J, with 20 bases between. The CDR3 has 18 residues. Germline CDR1 reads SGHVS; CDR2 reads FQNEAQ. The CDR3 spells CASSPLTGGRYSNQPQHF. The CDR3 bases are TGTGCCAGCAGCCCACTCACGGGGGGCAGGTATAGCAATCAGCCCCAGCATTTT.

The chain joins TRBV9 to TRBJ1-2; tentatively, D is TRBD1 (5 bases). The CDR3 spans 16 residues. V was clipped by 0 bases and J by 4 bases, with 16 bases between them. The germline V gene encodes CDR1 SGDLS and CDR2 YYNGEE. CDR3 sequence reads: CASSVELQVNTYGYTF. The CDR3 bases are TGTGCCAGCAGCGTAGAGTTACAGGTCAATACCTATGGCTACACCTTC.

The rearrangement uses TRBV6-5 and TRBJ2-7; D is possibly TRBD1 (6 bases). Germline V CDR1 and CDR2: MNHEY, SVGAGI. V lost 6 bases to trimming and J lost 4 bases, with 16 bases between them. This CDR3 is built from 14 residues. CDR3 sequence reads: CASRLGGSIYEQYF. The CDR3 coding sequence is TGTGCCAGCAGACTAGGGGGATCAATTTACGAGCAGTACTTC.

The V call is TRBV19, the J call TRBJ1-2; D is ambiguous. Germline CDR1 reads LNHDA; CDR2 reads SQIVND (reference sequence). The CDR3 has 13 amino acids. Trimming shortened V by 6 bases and J by 6 bases, and 14 bases separated the two germline ends. Written as DNA, the CDR3 is TGTGCCAGTAGGCCCCTGGGAGTCGATGGCTACACCTTC. Amino acid sequence: CASRPLGVDGYTF. The full variable domain, completed using reference TRBV19 and TRBJ1-2, is DGGITQSPKYLFRKEGQNVTLSCEQNLNHDAMYWYRQDPGQGLRLIYYSQIVNDFQKGDIAEGYSVSREKKESFPLTVTSAQKNPTAFYLCASRPLGVDGYTFGSGTRLTVV.

This clone was picked up a small number of times. The V gene is TRBV3-1 (or the pseudogene TRBV3-2), the J gene TRBJ1-2, with D possibly TRBD1 on 5 matching bases. Germline CDR1 and CDR2: LGHDT and YNNKEL (reference sequence). This CDR3 comprises 16 residues. The V and J ends lost 1 base and 2 bases respectively, with 14 bases between them. CDR3 region: CASSQGLGAANYGYTF. The CDR3, as DNA: TGTGCCAGCAGCCAAGGTCTTGGGGCGGCGAACTATGGCTACACCTTC.

V gene TRBV7-9 combines with J gene TRBJ2-2, with no clear D. V lost 0 bases, J lost 0 bases, and 8 bases lay in between. Germline V CDR1 and CDR2: SEHNR, FQNEAQ (reference sequence). This CDR3 comprises 16 residues. The CDR3 nucleotides read TGTGCCAGCAGCTTAGCGCGAGGTACGAACACCGGGGAGCTGTTTTTT. Its protein is CASSLARGTNTGELFF.

The rearrangement uses TRBV6-5 and TRBJ1-3, with D perhaps matching TRBD1 (6 bases). Trimming removed 5 bases at V and 3 bases at J, with 14 bases between. Germline CDR1 is MNHEY and CDR2 is SVGAGI. This CDR3 contains 15 residues. CDR3 in amino acids: CASSRARGIGNTIYF. The CDR3 nucleotides are TGTGCCAGCAGTCGCGCCAGGGGAATTGGAAACACCATATATTTT.

The chain uses TRBV5-1 and TRBJ2-3; 9 positions match TRBD2. Germline V CDR1 and CDR2: SGHRS, YFSETQ. CDR3 length equals 18 residues. V was clipped by 0 bases and J by 2 bases; unmatched bases: 10. The DNA of the CDR3 is TGCGCCAGCAGCTTGGCAGGAAAGCGGGGGGCCAACACAGATACGCAGTATTTT. This sequence encodes CASSLAGKRGANTDTQYF.

The chain combines TRBV6-1 with TRBJ1-3, with D possibly matching TRBD1 (5 bases). CDR3 length: 16 amino acids. The V gene lost 2 bases and the J gene lost 0 bases, with 11 bases spanning the gap. Germline assignment: CDR1 MNHNS and CDR2 SASEGT. CDR3 bases: TGTGCCAGCAGTGAAAGACAGCCCCGCTCTGGAAACACCATATATTTT. This codes for CASSERQPRSGNTIYF.

CDR3 sequence reads: CASNRENTGELFF. Written as DNA, the CDR3 is TGTGCCAGCAATCGGGAGAACACCGGGGAGCTGTTTTTT. V gene TRBV9 combines with J gene TRBJ2-2; tentatively, D is TRBD2 (5 bases). The CDR3 runs 13 residues. The V and J ends lost 6 bases and 1 base respectively, with 7 bases between them. CDR1 is SGDLS and CDR2 is YYNGEE in the germline V gene. The full variable domain, in which reference TRBV9 and TRBJ2-2 provide the parts outside the CDR3, is DSGVTQTPKHLITATGQRVTLRCSPRSGDLSVYWYQQSLDQGLQFLIQYYNGEERAKGNILERFSAQQFPDLHSELNLSSLELGDSALYFCASNRENTGELFFGEGSRLTVL.

DNA for the CDR3: TGTGCCAGTGGGACAGGGTTGGTGGATACGCAGTATTTT. Translated: CASGTGLVDTQYF. This chain connects TRBV12-3 or TRBV12-4 to TRBJ2-3, with 9 bases fitting TRBD1. Unmatched junction bases numbered 7, after V lost 9 bases and J lost 6 bases. There are 13 residues in the CDR3.

The chain uses TRBV7-2 and TRBJ1-1; no clear D gene. Germline V gene lookup returns CDR1 SGHTA and CDR2 FQGNSA. Trimming left V 0 bases short and J 1 base short, with 6 bases between. This CDR3 is built from 14 residues. The CDR3 loop reads CASSLAWGNTEAFF. Here the CDR3 DNA reads TGTGCCAGCAGCTTAGCCTGGGGGAACACTGAAGCTTTCTTT.

J is TRBJ2-5 and V is TRBV5-1; D remains ambiguous. The germline V gene has CDR1 SGHRS and CDR2 YFSETQ. The ends were cut back, 0 bases at V and 4 bases at J, with 10 bases in the middle. The CDR3 runs to 14 residues. Here the CDR3 reads CASSLVRSAETQYF. The CDR3 region has the DNA TGCGCCAGCAGCTTGGTTCGGTCGGCAGAGACCCAGTACTTC.

This clone was picked up a small number of times. The chain joins TRBV28 to TRBJ2-4; maybe TRBD1 (5 bases). The V end was cut by 7 bases, the J end by 9 bases, with 13 bases between. The CDR3 contains 12 residues. CDR1 MDHEN and CDR2 SYDVKM come from the germline V gene. The CDR3 loop is CASKGQQGIQYF. In DNA form, the CDR3 reads TGTGCCAGCAAGGGGCAGCAGGGCATTCAGTACTTC.

This rearrangement joins TRBV11-3 to TRBJ1-1; 12 nucleotides line up with TRBD1. V was clipped by 0 bases and J by 3 bases; unmatched bases: 5. The CDR3 has 17 residues. Germline V gives CDR1 SGHNT, CDR2 YENEEA. DNA for the CDR3: TGTGCCAGCAGCTTAGAGGGACAGGGGGCGAGGGACACTGAAGCTTTCTTT. Translating gives CASSLEGQGARDTEAFF.

This clone showed up just once. The chain carries TRBV5-6 and TRBJ1-4; D might be TRBD1 (6 bases). Germline values: CDR1 SGHDT, CDR2 YYEEEE. V lost 5 bases and J lost 13, with 24 bases in between. CDR3 length equals 15 residues. The CDR3: CASSSFLQGGFRLFF. In DNA, the CDR3 is TGTGCCAGCAGTTCCTTCTTACAGGGAGGATTTAGACTGTTTTTT. The full variable domain, in which reference TRBV5-6 and TRBJ1-4 provide the parts outside the CDR3, is DAGVTQSPTHLIKTRGQQVTLRCSPKSGHDTVSWYQQALGQGPQFIFQYYEEEERQRGNFPDRFSGHQFPNYSSELNVNALLLGDSALYLCASSSFLQGGFRLFFGSGTQLSVL.